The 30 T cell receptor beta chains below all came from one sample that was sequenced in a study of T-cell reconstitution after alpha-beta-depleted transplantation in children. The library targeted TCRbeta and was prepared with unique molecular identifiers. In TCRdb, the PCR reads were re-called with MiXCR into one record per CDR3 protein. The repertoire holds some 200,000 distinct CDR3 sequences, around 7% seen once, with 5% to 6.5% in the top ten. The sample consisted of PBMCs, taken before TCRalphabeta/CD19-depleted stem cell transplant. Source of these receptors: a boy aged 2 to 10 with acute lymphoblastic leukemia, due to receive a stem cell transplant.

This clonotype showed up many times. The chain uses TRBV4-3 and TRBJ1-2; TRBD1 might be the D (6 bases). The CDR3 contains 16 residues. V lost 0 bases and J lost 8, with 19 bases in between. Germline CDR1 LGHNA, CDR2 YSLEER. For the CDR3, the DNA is TGCGCCAGCAGCCAAGAGGCGGGGCCGCGGGGGCGAGGCTACACCTTC. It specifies CASSQEAGPRGRGYTF.

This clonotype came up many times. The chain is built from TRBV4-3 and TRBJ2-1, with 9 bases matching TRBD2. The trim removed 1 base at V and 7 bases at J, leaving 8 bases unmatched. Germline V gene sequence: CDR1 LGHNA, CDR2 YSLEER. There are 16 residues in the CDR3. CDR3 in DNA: TGCGCCAGCAGCCAAGGGGTCGCGGGAGGGAGGAATGAGCAGTTCTTC. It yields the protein CASSQGVAGGRNEQFF.

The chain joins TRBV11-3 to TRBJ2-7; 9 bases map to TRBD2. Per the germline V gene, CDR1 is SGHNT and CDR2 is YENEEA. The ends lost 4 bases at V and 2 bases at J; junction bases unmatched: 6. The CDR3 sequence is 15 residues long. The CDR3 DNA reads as TGTGCCAGCAGCTCCGTAGCGGGGGCAACCTACGAGCAGTACTTC. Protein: CASSSVAGATYEQYF.

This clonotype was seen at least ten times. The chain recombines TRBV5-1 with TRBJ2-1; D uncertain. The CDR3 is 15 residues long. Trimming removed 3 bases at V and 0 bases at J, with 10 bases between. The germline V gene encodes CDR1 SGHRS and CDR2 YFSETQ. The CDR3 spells CASSWGFDSYNEQFF. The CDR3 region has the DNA TGCGCCAGCAGCTGGGGTTTCGACTCCTACAATGAGCAGTTCTTC. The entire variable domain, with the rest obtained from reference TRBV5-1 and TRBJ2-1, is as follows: KAGVTQTPRYLIKTRGQQVTLSCSPISGHRSVSWYQQTPGQGLQFLFEYFSETQRNKGNFPGRFSGRQFSNSRSEMNVSTLELGDSALYLCASSWGFDSYNEQFFGPGTRLTVL.

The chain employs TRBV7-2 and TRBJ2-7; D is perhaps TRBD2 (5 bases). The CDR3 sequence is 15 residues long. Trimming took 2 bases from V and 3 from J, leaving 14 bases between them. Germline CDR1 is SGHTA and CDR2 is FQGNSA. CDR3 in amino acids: CASSLLAGGVYEQYF. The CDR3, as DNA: TGTGCCAGCAGCTTACTGGCGGGTGGCGTCTACGAGCAGTACTTC. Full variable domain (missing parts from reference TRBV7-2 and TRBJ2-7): GAGVSQSPSNKVTEKGKDVELRCDPISGHTALYWYRQSLGQGLEFLIYFQGNSAPDKSGLPSDRFSAERTGGSVSTLTIQRTQQEDSAVYLCASSLLAGGVYEQYFGPGTRLTVT.

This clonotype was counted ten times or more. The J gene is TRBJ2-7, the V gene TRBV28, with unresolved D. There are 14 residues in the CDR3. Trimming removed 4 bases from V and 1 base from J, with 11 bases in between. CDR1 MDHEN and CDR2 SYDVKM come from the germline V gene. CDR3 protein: CASSWSQSSYEQYF. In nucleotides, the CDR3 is TGTGCCAGCAGTTGGTCCCAGAGTTCCTACGAGCAGTACTTC.

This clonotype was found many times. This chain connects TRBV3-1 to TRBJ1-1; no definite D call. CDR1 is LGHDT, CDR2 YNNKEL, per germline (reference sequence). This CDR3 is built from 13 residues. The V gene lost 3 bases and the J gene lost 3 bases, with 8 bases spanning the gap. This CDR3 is CASSHSEYTEAFF. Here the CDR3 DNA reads TGTGCCAGCAGCCACTCTGAGTACACTGAAGCTTTCTTT.

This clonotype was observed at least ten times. The DNA of the CDR3 is TGTGCCAGCAGTTTCCCCGGGGATTACTACGAGCAGTACTTC. Amino acid sequence: CASSFPGDYYEQYF. The rearrangement uses TRBV28 and TRBJ2-7, with D tentatively TRBD2 (5 bases). Trimming removed 3 bases from V and 3 bases from J, with 12 bases in between. Germline V gene data show CDR1 as MDHEN and CDR2 as SYDVKM. The CDR3 is 14 amino acids.

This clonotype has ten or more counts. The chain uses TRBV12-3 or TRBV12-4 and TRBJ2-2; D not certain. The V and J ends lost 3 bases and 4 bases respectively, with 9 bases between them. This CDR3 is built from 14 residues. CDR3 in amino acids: CASSFLSRTGELFF. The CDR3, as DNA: TGTGCCAGCAGTTTCCTATCGCGCACCGGGGAGCTGTTTTTT.

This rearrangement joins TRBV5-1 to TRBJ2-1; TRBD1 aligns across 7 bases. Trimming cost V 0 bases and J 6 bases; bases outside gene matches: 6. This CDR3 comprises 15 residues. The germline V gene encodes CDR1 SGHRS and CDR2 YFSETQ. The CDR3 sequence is CASSLETGAGNEQFF. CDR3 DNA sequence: TGCGCCAGCAGCTTGGAAACAGGGGCCGGCAATGAGCAGTTCTTC.

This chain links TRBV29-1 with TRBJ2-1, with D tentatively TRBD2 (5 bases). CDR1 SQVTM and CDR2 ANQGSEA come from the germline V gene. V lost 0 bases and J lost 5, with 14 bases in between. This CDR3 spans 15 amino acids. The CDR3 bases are TGCAGCGTTGAAGACGGGCGAGGGCGAGACAATGAGCAGTTCTTC. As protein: CSVEDGRGRDNEQFF.

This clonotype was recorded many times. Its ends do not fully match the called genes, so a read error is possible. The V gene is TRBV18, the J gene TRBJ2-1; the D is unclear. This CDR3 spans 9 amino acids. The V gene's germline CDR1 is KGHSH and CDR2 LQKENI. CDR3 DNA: TGTGCCAGCTCACCGCCGCCACTCTTC. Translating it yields CASSPPPLF.

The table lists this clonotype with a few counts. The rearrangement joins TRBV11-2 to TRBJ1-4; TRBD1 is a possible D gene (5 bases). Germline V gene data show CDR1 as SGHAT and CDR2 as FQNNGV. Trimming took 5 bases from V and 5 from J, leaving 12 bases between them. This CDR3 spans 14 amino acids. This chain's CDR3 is CASSVGTGNEKLFF. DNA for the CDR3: TGTGCCAGCAGCGTGGGGACTGGGAATGAAAAACTGTTTTTT.

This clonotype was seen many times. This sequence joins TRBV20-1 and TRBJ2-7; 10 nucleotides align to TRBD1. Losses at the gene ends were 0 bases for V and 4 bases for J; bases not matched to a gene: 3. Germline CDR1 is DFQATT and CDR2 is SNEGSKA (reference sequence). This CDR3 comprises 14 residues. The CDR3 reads CSARDGQGGYEQYF. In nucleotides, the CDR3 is TGCAGTGCTAGAGATGGACAGGGGGGTTACGAGCAGTACTTC.

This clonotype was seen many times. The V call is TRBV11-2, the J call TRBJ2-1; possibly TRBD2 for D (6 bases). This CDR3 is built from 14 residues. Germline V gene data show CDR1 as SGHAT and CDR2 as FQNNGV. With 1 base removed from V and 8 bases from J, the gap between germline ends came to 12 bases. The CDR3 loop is CASSLGVWEDEQFF. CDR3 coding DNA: TGTGCCAGCAGCTTAGGGGTCTGGGAGGATGAGCAGTTCTTC.

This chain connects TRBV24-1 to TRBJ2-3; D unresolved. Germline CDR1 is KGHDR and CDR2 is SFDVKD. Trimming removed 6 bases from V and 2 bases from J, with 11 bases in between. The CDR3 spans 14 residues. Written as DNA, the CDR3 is TGTGCCACCAGTCCCGGCTACTTCACAGATACGCAGTATTTT. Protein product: CATSPGYFTDTQYF.

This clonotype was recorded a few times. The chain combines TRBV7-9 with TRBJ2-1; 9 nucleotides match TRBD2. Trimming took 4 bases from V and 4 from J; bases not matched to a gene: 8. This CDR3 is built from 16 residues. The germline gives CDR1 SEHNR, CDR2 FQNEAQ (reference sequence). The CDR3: CASSSDGLAQYNEQFF. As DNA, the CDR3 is TGTGCCAGCAGCTCGGACGGACTAGCGCAATACAATGAGCAGTTCTTC.

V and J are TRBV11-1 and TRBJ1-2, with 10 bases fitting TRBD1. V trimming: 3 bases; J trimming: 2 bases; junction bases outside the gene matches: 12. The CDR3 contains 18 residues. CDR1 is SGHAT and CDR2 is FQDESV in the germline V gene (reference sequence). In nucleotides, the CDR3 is TGTGCCAGCAGCTTTAGCATGGGACCGGGACAGGGGAACTATGGCTACACCTTC. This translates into CASSFSMGPGQGNYGYTF.

The CDR3 sequence is CASRDLAELYNEQFF. The CDR3 nucleotides are TGCGCCAGCAGAGATCTAGCGGAACTCTACAATGAGCAGTTCTTC. The chain employs TRBV5-1 and TRBJ2-1; TRBD2 matches 7 bases. V shed 5 bases and J 3 bases; nucleotides not matched to a gene: 8. The germline gives CDR1 SGHRS, CDR2 YFSETQ. This CDR3 has 15 amino acids.

The chain's CDR3 is CASSQTWQGADEQYF. The CDR3 coding sequence is TGTGCCAGCAGTCAAACGTGGCAGGGGGCCGACGAGCAGTACTTC. This chain connects TRBV11-2 to TRBJ2-7; 8 bases align to TRBD1. This CDR3 spans 15 amino acids. V trimming: 6 bases; J trimming: 5 bases; junction bases outside the gene matches: 12. Per the germline V gene, CDR1 is SGHAT and CDR2 is FQNNGV.

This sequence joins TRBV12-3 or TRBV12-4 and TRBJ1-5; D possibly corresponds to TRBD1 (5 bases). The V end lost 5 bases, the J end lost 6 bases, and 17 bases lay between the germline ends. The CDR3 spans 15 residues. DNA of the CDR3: TGTGCCAGCAGTACCTTCGGGGCCGCGGGTCAGCCCCAGCATTTT. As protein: CASSTFGAAGQPQHF.

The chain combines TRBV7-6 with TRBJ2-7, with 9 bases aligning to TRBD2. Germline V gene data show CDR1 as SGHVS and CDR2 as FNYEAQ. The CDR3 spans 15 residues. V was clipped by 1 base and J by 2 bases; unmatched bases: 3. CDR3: CASSLGPSGAYEQYF. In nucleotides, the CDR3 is TGTGCCAGCAGCTTAGGGCCTAGCGGGGCCTACGAGCAGTACTTC.

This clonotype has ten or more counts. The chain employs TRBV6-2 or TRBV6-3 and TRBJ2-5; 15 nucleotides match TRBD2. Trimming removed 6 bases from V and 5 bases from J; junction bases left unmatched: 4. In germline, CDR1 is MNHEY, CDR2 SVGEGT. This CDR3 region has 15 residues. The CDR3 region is CASSPGLAGGETQYF. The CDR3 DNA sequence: TGTGCCAGCAGCCCCGGACTAGCGGGAGGGGAGACCCAGTACTTC.

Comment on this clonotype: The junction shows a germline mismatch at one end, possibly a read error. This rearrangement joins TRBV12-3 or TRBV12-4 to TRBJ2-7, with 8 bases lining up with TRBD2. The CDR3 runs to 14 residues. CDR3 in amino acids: CASSPTSASYEQHF. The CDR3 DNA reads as TGTGCCAGCAGTCCGACTAGCGCCTCCTACGAGCAGCACTTC.

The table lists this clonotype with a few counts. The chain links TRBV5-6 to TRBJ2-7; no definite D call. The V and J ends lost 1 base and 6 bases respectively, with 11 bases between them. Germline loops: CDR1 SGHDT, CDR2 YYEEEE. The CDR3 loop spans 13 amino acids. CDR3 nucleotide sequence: TGTGCCAGCAGCTTGTTTCCGGGTGCCGAGCAGTACTTC. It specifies CASSLFPGAEQYF.

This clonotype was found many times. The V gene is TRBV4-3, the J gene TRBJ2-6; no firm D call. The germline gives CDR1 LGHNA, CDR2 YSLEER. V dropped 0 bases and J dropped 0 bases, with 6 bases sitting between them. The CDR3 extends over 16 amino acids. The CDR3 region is CASSQDRASGANVLTF. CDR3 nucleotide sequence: TGCGCCAGCAGCCAAGATCGGGCCTCTGGGGCCAACGTCCTGACTTTC.

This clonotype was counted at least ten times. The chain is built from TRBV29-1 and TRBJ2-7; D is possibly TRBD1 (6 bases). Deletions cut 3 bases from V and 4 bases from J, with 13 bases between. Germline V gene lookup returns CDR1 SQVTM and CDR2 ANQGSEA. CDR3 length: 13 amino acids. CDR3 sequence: CSVERPDSYEQYF. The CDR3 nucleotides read TGCAGCGTTGAGCGGCCGGACAGTTACGAGCAGTACTTC.

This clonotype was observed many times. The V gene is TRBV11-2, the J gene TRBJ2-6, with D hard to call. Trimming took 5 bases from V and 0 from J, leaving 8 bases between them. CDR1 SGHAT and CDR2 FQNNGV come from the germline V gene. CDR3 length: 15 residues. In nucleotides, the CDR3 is TGTGCCAGCAGCCTGGACCTCTCTGGGGCCAACGTCCTGACTTTC. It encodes CASSLDLSGANVLTF.

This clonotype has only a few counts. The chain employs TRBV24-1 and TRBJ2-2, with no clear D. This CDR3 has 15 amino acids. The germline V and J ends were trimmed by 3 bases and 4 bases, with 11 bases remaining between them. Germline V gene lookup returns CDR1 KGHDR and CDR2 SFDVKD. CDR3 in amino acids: CATSDLTLGTGELFF. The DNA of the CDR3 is TGTGCCACCAGTGATCTTACCCTCGGCACCGGGGAGCTGTTTTTT.

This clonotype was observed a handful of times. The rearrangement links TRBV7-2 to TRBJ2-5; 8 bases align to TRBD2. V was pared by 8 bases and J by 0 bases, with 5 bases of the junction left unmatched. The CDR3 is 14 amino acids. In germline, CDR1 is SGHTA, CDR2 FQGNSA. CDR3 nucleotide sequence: TGTGCCAGCGCCTCTAGCGGGTACCAAGAGACCCAGTACTTC. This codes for CASASSGYQETQYF.